What follows are 26 T cell receptor beta chains derived from one specimen sequenced in a study of human T cells and chemical hapten exposure. Time point defined: patch test 1, 2 weeks after DPC sensitization. Treatment described: therapeutic diphenylcyclopropenone sensitization with weekly scalp DPC. One entry per CDR3 protein results from TCRdb running MiXCR on the RACE reads. The table includes some 350,000 distinct CDR3 sequences, about 7% detected once. Sample: whole blood, taken in connection with sensitization to the hapten diphenylcyclopropenone (DPC). The receptors here all came from a woman younger than 30 with alopecia areata. Some clones in this sample may be carry-over from other donors' samples.

This clonotype came up many times. CDR3 sequence reads: CASSPDRDWPQHF. In nucleotides, the CDR3 is TGTGCCAGCAGCCCCGACAGGGATTGGCCCCAGCATTTT. The J gene is TRBJ1-5, the V gene TRBV6-5; 7 bases fit TRBD1. V lost 6 bases and J lost 9; bases outside the gene matches: 8. The CDR3 is made up of 13 amino acids. Germline CDR1 is MNHEY and CDR2 is SVGAGI.

This clonotype has ten or more counts. The chain carries TRBV7-9 and TRBJ2-3; 7 bases line up with TRBD1. Looked up from germline, CDR1 is SEHNR and CDR2 is FQNEAQ (reference sequence). V was pared by 5 bases and J by 5 bases, with 10 bases of the junction left unmatched. CDR3 length: 15 residues. The CDR3 nucleotides read TGTGCCAGCAGCACTAGAAGGGACAGAGGAGATACGCAGTATTTT. Amino acid sequence: CASSTRRDRGDTQYF.

The sample holds a few counts of this clonotype. This chain connects TRBV6-5 to TRBJ1-3; possible D gene TRBD1, 5 bases. CDR3 length: 15 amino acids. Trimming removed 6 bases at V and 2 bases at J, with 14 bases between. Per the germline V gene, CDR1 is MNHEY and CDR2 is SVGAGI. The CDR3 loop is CASSPLAGTGNTIYF. The CDR3 DNA reads TGTGCCAGCAGCCCACTTGCAGGGACTGGAAACACCATATATTTT.

This clonotype was counted at least ten times. J is TRBJ1-2 and V is TRBV9, with D possibly being TRBD1 (6 bases). Trimming took off 4 bases at V and 2 bases at J, with 15 bases between the two ends. The CDR3 is 15 amino acids. Germline V lookup: CDR1 SGDLS, CDR2 YYNGEE. The CDR3, as DNA: TGTGCCAGCAGCCTTGAACAGGGATCCAACTATGGCTACACCTTC. It encodes CASSLEQGSNYGYTF.

This chain links TRBV11-2 with TRBJ2-3; 8 nucleotides match TRBD1. Germline-derived CDR1 and CDR2 are SGHAT and FQNNGV. The CDR3 has 16 amino acids. With V trimmed by 2 bases and J by 2 bases, 6 bases remained unmatched. CDR3 in amino acids: CASSLIGQGATDTQYF. The CDR3 DNA sequence: TGTGCCAGCAGCTTAATAGGGCAGGGGGCCACAGATACGCAGTATTTT.

This clonotype was seen a few times. The chain recombines TRBV10-3 with TRBJ1-3; D gene ambiguous. V lost 2 bases to trimming and J lost 0 bases, with 8 bases between them. Germline values: CDR1 ENHRY, CDR2 SYGVKD. There are 15 residues in the CDR3. The CDR3, as DNA: TGTGCCATCAGTGAGGACCGCTACTCTGGAAACACCATATATTTT. Its translation: CAISEDRYSGNTIYF.

Only a few counts were recorded for this clonotype. The chain recombines TRBV10-3 with TRBJ1-1; D unresolved. Trimming removed 10 bases at V and 1 base at J, with 13 bases between. This CDR3 comprises 13 residues. Per the germline V gene, CDR1 is ENHRY and CDR2 is SYGVKD. The CDR3 protein is CATLQQPNTEAFF. In nucleotides, the CDR3 is TGTGCCACCTTACAGCAACCGAACACTGAAGCTTTCTTT.

This clonotype appeared many times. The rearrangement links TRBV10-3 to TRBJ2-3, with 10 positions matching TRBD2. The CDR3 is 13 amino acids. Per germline, CDR1 ENHRY and CDR2 SYGVKD. V gave up 9 bases and J gave up 3 bases; unmatched junction bases: 3. The CDR3 region has the DNA TGTGCCATAGCGGGGGGGCCGACAGATACGCAGTATTTT. Translation: CAIAGGPTDTQYF.

This clonotype was seen repeatedly, ten times or more. In DNA, the CDR3 is TGCGCCAGCAGCTTGGCCGGGGGGGGCCCACAAGAGACCCAGTACTTC. This sequence encodes CASSLAGGGPQETQYF. This sequence joins TRBV5-1 and TRBJ2-5, with 8 positions matching TRBD2. In germline, CDR1 is SGHRS, CDR2 YFSETQ. After removal of 0 bases from V and 2 bases from J, the junction contained 6 bases not matched to a gene. The CDR3 has 16 amino acids.

This clonotype occurred many times. The rearrangement joins TRBV28 to TRBJ2-3; no reliable D call. The ends were cut back, 3 bases at V and 0 bases at J, with 7 bases in the middle. The length of the CDR3 is 14 residues. Germline CDR1 is MDHEN and CDR2 is SYDVKM. The CDR3 sequence: CASSFDGSTDTQYF. CDR3 nucleotides: TGTGCCAGCAGTTTTGACGGGAGCACAGATACGCAGTATTTT.

The chain carries TRBV2 and TRBJ2-2, with 9 bases lining up with TRBD1. Germline CDR1 is SNHLY and CDR2 is FYNNEI. The CDR3 runs 14 residues. The junction had 3 bases not matched to a gene; V was cut back by 4 bases and J by 6 bases. CDR3 amino acids: CASSGTGVAGELFF. The DNA of the CDR3 is TGTGCCAGCAGTGGGACAGGGGTCGCCGGGGAGCTGTTTTTT. Filled out from reference TRBV2 and TRBJ2-2, the complete variable domain reads EPEVTQTPSHQVTQMGQEVILRCVPISNHLYFYWYRQILGQKVEFLVSFYNNEISEKSEIFDDQFSVERPDGSNFTLKIRSTKLEDSAMYFCASSGTGVAGELFFGEGSRLTVL.

This chain uses TRBV6-4 with TRBJ2-1; D uncertain. The CDR3 is made up of 16 amino acids. With 3 bases removed from V and 4 bases from J, the gap between germline ends came to 16 bases. From germline, CDR1 is MRHNA and CDR2 SNTAGT. This CDR3 reads CASSEGGLVLYNEQFF. CDR3 DNA: TGTGCCAGCAGTGAAGGCGGTCTCGTGCTTTACAATGAGCAGTTCTTC.

In its sample, this clonotype was seen many times. The chain combines TRBV5-1 with TRBJ2-7, with 7 positions matching TRBD1. Germline V gene lookup returns CDR1 SGHRS and CDR2 YFSETQ. The V gene end was trimmed by 6 bases and the J gene end by 1 base; junction bases not matched to a gene: 10. The CDR3 covers 15 residues. CDR3 DNA sequence: TGCGCCAGCACCCGAGACAGGGTATTTTCCTACGAGCAGTACTTC. Translated: CASTRDRVFSYEQYF.

This clonotype was observed a few times. The V call is TRBV18, the J call TRBJ1-4; 7 bases are shared with TRBD1. Germline V CDR1 and CDR2: KGHSH, LQKENI. This CDR3 spans 14 amino acids. Unmatched junction bases numbered 7, after V lost 6 bases and J lost 6 bases. This CDR3 is CASSEFTGDEKLFF. The CDR3 coding sequence is TGTGCCAGCTCCGAGTTCACAGGGGATGAAAAACTGTTTTTT.

The CDR3 is CASNGLQGSRPGANVLTF. CDR3 DNA sequence: TGTGCCAGCAATGGGCTACAGGGGAGTCGACCTGGGGCCAACGTCCTGACTTTC. This chain connects TRBV7-9 to TRBJ2-6; 7 nucleotides agree with TRBD1. Per the germline V gene, CDR1 is SEHNR and CDR2 is FQNEAQ (reference sequence). This CDR3 has 18 residues. Trimming at V came to 7 bases and at J to 2 bases, leaving 14 bases not matched to a gene.

The sample holds a few counts of this clonotype. The chain is built from TRBV9 and TRBJ1-6, with D tentatively TRBD1 (6 bases). The ends were cut back, 2 bases at V and 5 bases at J, with 11 bases in the middle. Germline lookup yields CDR1 SGDLS and CDR2 YYNGEE. This CDR3 has 15 residues. CDR3 in amino acids: CASSVVGGDNSPLHF. As DNA, the CDR3 is TGTGCCAGCAGCGTTGTAGGGGGTGATAATTCACCCCTCCACTTT. The complete variable domain, with remaining parts taken from reference TRBV9 and TRBJ1-6, reads DSGVTQTPKHLITATGQRVTLRCSPRSGDLSVYWYQQSLDQGLQFLIQYYNGEERAKGNILERFSAQQFPDLHSELNLSSLELGDSALYFCASSVVGGDNSPLHFGNGTRLTVT.

The V gene is TRBV12-3 or TRBV12-4, the J gene TRBJ1-6, with a tentative D call TRBD1 (6 bases). Deletions cut 6 bases from V and 2 bases from J, with 11 bases between. The CDR3 loop spans 15 amino acids. The CDR3 DNA reads TGTGCCAGCAGGTCACAGGGCGCCTATAATTCACCCCTCCACTTT. Translation gives CASRSQGAYNSPLHF.

This clonotype was seen a handful of times. The rearrangement uses TRBV28 and TRBJ2-7; D remains unclear. CDR3 length: 16 residues. Germline CDR1 is MDHEN and CDR2 is SYDVKM. Trimming removed 3 bases at V and 1 base at J, with 16 bases between. The CDR3 coding sequence is TGTGCCAGCAGTTTTGCTCCGCAGGTGGGGTCCTACGAGCAGTACTTC. This translates into CASSFAPQVGSYEQYF.

This clonotype was seen repeatedly, ten times or more. DNA of the CDR3: TGTGCCAGCAGCTCCGGTCGACCCACCGGGGAGCTGTTTTTT. Translated, it gives CASSSGRPTGELFF. V usage is TRBV7-9 and J usage is TRBJ2-2; D uncertain. V shed 4 bases and J shed 4 bases, with 10 bases lying between them. Germline V gives CDR1 SEHNR, CDR2 FQNEAQ (reference sequence). The CDR3 spans 14 residues.

In its sample, this clonotype was seen many times. The V and J genes are TRBV9 and TRBJ1-5; D unclear. The CDR3 length is 13 residues. V lost 0 bases, J lost 3 bases, and 4 bases lay in between. Germline V gives CDR1 SGDLS, CDR2 YYNGEE. The CDR3 here is CASSVADNQPQHF. CDR3 nucleotides: TGTGCCAGCAGCGTAGCGGACAATCAGCCCCAGCATTTT.

The chain is built from TRBV10-3 and TRBJ2-7; maybe TRBD1 (7 bases). Trimming cost V 4 bases and J 3 bases, with 13 bases left between them. Germline CDR1 is ENHRY and CDR2 is SYGVKD. CDR3 length equals 14 residues. The CDR3, as DNA: TGTGCCATCAGTGGGGGGGACAGCAGCTACGAGCAGTACTTC. Protein sequence: CAISGGDSSYEQYF.

The J gene is TRBJ2-5, the V gene TRBV7-2, with D perhaps matching TRBD1 (6 bases). Trimming removed 1 base from V and 7 bases from J, with 13 bases in between. The CDR3 totals 14 residues. Germline V gives CDR1 SGHTA, CDR2 FQGNSA. In DNA, the CDR3 is TGTGCCAGCAGCTTAGATGCAGGGGTGAGGACCCAGTACTTC. Residues: CASSLDAGVRTQYF. Combining the CDR3 with reference TRBV7-2 and TRBJ2-5 gives the whole variable domain GAGVSQSPSNKVTEKGKDVELRCDPISGHTALYWYRQSLGQGLEFLIYFQGNSAPDKSGLPSDRFSAERTGGSVSTLTIQRTQQEDSAVYLCASSLDAGVRTQYFGPGTRLLVL.

This clonotype showed up just a few times. The V call is TRBV23-1, the J call TRBJ1-1; D remains ambiguous. TRBV23-1 is marked as an open reading frame, function uncertain. The CDR3 is 15 amino acids. V was cut by 0 bases and J by 1 base, with 9 bases left in between. CDR3 in DNA: TGCGCCAGCAGTCAATCGCGACACCCGAACACTGAAGCTTTCTTT. Protein: CASSQSRHPNTEAFF.

This clonotype was detected a few times. Here the CDR3 DNA reads TGTGCCATCAGTGAGTCGTTATTGACGGATAATTCACCCCTCCACTTT. Translating gives CAISESLLTDNSPLHF. This rearrangement joins TRBV10-3 to TRBJ1-6; the D is unclear. Trimming stripped 0 bases from V and 5 bases from J, with 11 bases between. From germline, CDR1 is ENHRY and CDR2 SYGVKD. The CDR3 runs to 16 residues.

This clonotype has just a few counts. This chain joins TRBV7-3 and TRBJ2-2; 8 nucleotides match TRBD1. This CDR3 contains 17 residues. V lost 5 bases, J lost 4 bases, and 12 bases stayed unmatched. The germline V gene has CDR1 SGHTA and CDR2 FQGTGA. CDR3 DNA sequence: TGTGCCAGCAGCCCAACCCAGCAGGGGGCGGGCACCGGGGAGCTGTTTTTT. It codes for CASSPTQQGAGTGELFF.

This clonotype was counted many times. The chain couples TRBV29-1 to TRBJ1-3; possibly TRBD1 for D (5 bases). V lost 7 bases and J 2 bases, leaving 12 bases between the germline ends. The CDR3 sequence is 13 residues long. CDR1 is SQVTM, CDR2 ANQGSEA, per germline. The CDR3 loop is CSAARGAGNTIYF. CDR3 DNA sequence: TGCAGCGCCGCGAGGGGTGCTGGAAACACCATATATTTT.